The rows below give T cell receptor beta chains drawn from one sample of a study of T cells expressing NK-cell markers. TCRdb reworked the 5' RACE reads into one entry per CDR3 protein, no DNA. The sample data list roughly 5,000 distinct CDR3 sequences. The sample consisted of blood T cells: a sorted CD56 or NKG2C T cell subset, CD4+ or CD8+ T cells, or bulk PBMC T cells (not recorded which). The origin of the receptors is a man aged 18 to 35 in good health. Each CDR3 is given with its conserved first and last residue. Some rows have no size entry. The others give once, few or many, or a class for an expanded clone.

abundance | j_gene | v_gene | CDR3aa
NA | TRBJ2-7 | TRBV7-2 | CASSPLAGGSSYEQYF
NA | TRBJ1-4 | TRBV5-1 | CASSFDREGEKLFF
NA | TRBJ2-7 | TRBV29-1 | CSVESPSSYEQYF
NA | TRBJ1-3 | TRBV11-2 | CAIRQDVGNTIYF
medium-sized | TRBJ1-1 | TRBV6-2/TRBV6-3 | CASSLTGEWNTEAFF
NA | TRBJ2-5 | TRBV10-3 | CAISLEGRRGRKTQYF
NA | TRBJ2-3 | TRBV24-1 | CATSETSTDTQYF
NA | TRBJ2-2 | TRBV30 | CAWSRGVAGELFF
NA | TRBJ2-7 | TRBV7-8 | CASSDPIGTLTWYEQYF
NA | TRBJ2-7 | TRBV6-5 | CASSTFGTGLFEQYF
NA | TRBJ2-4 | TRBV6-2/TRBV6-3 | CASSSSGTHGNIQYF
NA | TRBJ2-7 | TRBV11-1 | CASSPGVGEQYF
NA | TRBJ2-1 | TRBV3-1 | CASSQDGYNEQFF
NA | TRBJ2-2 | TRBV6-2/TRBV6-3 | CASSLNLLGQNTGELFF
NA | TRBJ2-5 | TRBV24-1 | CATSDQGSQETQYF